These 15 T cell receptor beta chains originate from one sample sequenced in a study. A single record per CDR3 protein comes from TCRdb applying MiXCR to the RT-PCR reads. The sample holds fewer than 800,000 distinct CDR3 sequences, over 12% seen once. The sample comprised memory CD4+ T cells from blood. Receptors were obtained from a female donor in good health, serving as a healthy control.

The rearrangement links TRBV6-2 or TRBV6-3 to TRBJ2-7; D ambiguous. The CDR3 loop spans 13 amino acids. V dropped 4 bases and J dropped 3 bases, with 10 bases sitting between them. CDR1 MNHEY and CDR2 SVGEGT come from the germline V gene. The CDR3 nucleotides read TGTGCCAGCAGTTCCTCGTTAGGCTACGAGCAGTACTTC. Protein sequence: CASSSSLGYEQYF.

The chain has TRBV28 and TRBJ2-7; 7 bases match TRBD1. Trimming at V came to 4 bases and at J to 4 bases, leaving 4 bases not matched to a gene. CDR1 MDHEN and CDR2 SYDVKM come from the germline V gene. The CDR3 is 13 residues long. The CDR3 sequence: CASSSPQGYEQYF. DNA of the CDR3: TGTGCCAGCAGTTCCCCACAGGGGTACGAGCAGTACTTC.

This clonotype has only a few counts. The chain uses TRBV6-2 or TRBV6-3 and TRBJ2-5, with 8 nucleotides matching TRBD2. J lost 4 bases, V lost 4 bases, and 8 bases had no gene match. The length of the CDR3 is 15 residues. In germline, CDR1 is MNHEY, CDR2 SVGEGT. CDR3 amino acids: CASSWSSGNGETQYF. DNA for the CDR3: TGTGCCAGCAGTTGGAGTAGCGGGAATGGAGAGACCCAGTACTTC.

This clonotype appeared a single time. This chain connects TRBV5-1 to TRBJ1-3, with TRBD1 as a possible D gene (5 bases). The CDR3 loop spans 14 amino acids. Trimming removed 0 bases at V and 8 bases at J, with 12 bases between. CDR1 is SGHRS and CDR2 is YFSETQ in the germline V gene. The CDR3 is CASSLAQGWDTIYF. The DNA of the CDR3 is TGCGCCAGCAGCTTGGCCCAGGGATGGGACACCATATATTTT.

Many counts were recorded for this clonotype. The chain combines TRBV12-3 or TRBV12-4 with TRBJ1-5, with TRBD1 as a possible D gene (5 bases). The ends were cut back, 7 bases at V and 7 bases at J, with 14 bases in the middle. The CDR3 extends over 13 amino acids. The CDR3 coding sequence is TGTGCCAGCAAGGGGACTAGGAGCCAGCCCCAGCATTTT. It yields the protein CASKGTRSQPQHF.

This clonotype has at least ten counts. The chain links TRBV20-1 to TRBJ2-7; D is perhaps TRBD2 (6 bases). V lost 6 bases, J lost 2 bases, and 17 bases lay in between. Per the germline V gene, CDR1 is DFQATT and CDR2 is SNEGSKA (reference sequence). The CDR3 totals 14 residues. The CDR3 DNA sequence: TGCAGTGCCAGGTGGGACTTTGATACCTACGAGCAGTACTTC. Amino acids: CSARWDFDTYEQYF.

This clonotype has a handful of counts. The CDR3 loop reads CASSQGTAMGGYTF. The CDR3 DNA is TGTGCCAGCAGCCAAGGTACGGCGATGGGAGGCTACACCTTC. The chain joins TRBV3-1 to TRBJ1-2; D uncertain. Germline values: CDR1 LGHDT, CDR2 YNNKEL (reference sequence). Trimming took 1 base from V and 8 from J, leaving 14 bases between them. The CDR3 is 14 residues long. The whole variable domain, filled in from reference TRBV3-1 and TRBJ1-2, reads DTAVSQTPKYLVTQMGNDKSIKCEQNLGHDTMYWYKQDSKKFLKIMFSYNNKELIINETVPNRFSPKSPDKAHLNLHINSLELGDSAVYFCASSQGTAMGGYTFGSGTRLTVV.

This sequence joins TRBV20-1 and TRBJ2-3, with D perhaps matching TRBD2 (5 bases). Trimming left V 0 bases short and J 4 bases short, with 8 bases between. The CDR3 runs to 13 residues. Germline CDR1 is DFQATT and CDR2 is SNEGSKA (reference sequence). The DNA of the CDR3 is TGCAGTGCTAGAGATCGGGGTCCAGATACGCAGTATTTT. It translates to CSARDRGPDTQYF.

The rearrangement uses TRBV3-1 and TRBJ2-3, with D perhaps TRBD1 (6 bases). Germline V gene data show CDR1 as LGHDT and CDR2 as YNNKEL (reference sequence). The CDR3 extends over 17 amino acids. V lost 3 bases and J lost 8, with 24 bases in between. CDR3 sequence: CASSQRGIQGWDGTQYF. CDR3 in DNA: TGTGCCAGCAGCCAGAGGGGAATACAGGGTTGGGACGGTACGCAGTATTTT.

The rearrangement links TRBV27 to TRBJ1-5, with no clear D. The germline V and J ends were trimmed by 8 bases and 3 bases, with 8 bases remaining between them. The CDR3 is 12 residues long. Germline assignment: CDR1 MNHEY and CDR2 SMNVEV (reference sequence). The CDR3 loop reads CASGGINQPQHF. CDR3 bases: TGTGCCAGCGGAGGGATCAATCAGCCCCAGCATTTT.

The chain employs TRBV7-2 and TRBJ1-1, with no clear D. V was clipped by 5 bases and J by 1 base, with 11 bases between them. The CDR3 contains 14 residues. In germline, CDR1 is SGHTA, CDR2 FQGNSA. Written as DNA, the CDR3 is TGTGCCAGCAGCCCTATCCCAGAGAACACTGAAGCTTTCTTT. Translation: CASSPIPENTEAFF. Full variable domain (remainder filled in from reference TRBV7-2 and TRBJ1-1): GAGVSQSPSNKVTEKGKDVELRCDPISGHTALYWYRQSLGQGLEFLIYFQGNSAPDKSGLPSDRFSAERTGGSVSTLTIQRTQQEDSAVYLCASSPIPENTEAFFGQGTRLTVV.

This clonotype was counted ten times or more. CDR3 nucleotide sequence: TGCGCCAGCAGCGCACCTACAGCCTACAATGAGCAGTTCTTC. Amino acids: CASSAPTAYNEQFF. The chain employs TRBV5-1 and TRBJ2-1; D ambiguous. The CDR3 loop spans 14 amino acids. V gave up 4 bases and J gave up 2 bases, with 10 bases separating them. Germline-derived CDR1 and CDR2 are SGHRS and YFSETQ.

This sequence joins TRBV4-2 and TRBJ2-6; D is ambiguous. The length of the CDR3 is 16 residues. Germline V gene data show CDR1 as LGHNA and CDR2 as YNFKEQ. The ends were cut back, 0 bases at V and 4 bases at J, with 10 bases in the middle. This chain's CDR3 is CASSQDRARGANVLTF. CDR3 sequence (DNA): TGTGCCAGCAGCCAAGATAGGGCGCGAGGGGCCAACGTCCTGACTTTC.

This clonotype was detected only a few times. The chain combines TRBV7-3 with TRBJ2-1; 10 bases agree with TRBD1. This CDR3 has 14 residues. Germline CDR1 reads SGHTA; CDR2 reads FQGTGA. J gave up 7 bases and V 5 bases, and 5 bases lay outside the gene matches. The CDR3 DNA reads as TGTGCCAGCAGCGACAGGGGGCATATGAATGAGCAGTTCTTC. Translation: CASSDRGHMNEQFF.

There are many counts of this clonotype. Written as DNA, the CDR3 is TGCAGTGCTAGATCGCAACAAGCCCTGCTGAACACTGAAGCTTTCTTT. Encoded protein: CSARSQQALLNTEAFF. J is TRBJ1-1 and V is TRBV20-1, with D unclear. The CDR3 contains 16 residues. Germline V gene sequence: CDR1 DFQATT, CDR2 SNEGSKA (reference sequence). The ends were cut back, 2 bases at V and 0 bases at J, with 16 bases in the middle.